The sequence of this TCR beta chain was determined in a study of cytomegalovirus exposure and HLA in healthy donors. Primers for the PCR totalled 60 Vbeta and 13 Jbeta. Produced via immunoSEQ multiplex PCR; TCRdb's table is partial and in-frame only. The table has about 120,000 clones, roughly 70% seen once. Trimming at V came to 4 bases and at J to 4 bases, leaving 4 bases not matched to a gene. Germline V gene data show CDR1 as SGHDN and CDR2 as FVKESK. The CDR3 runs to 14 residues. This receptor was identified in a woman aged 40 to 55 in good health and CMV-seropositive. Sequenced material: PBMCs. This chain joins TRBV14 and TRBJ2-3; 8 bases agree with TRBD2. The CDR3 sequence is CASSPAGGADTQYF. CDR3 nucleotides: TGTGCCAGCAGCCCGGCCGGGGGGGCAGATACGCAGTATTTT.